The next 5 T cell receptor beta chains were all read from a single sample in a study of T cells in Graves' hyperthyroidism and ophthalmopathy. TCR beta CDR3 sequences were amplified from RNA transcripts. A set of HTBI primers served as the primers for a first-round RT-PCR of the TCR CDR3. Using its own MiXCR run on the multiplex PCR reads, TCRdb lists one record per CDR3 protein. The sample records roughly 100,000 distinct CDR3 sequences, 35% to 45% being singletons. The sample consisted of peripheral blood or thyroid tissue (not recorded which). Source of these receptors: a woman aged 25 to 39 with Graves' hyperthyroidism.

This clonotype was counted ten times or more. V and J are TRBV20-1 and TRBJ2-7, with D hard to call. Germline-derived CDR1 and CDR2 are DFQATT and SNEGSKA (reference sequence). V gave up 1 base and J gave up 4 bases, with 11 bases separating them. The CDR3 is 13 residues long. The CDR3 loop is CSARVLHGYEQYF. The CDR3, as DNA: TGCAGTGCTAGAGTTTTACACGGATACGAGCAGTACTTC.

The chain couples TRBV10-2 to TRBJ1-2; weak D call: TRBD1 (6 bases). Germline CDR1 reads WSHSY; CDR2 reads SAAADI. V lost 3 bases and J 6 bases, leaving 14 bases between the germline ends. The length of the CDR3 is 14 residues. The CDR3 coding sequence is TGCGCCAGCAGTGACCTACAGGGCTTCGATGGCTACACCTTC. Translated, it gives CASSDLQGFDGYTF.

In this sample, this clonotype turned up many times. CDR3 coding DNA: TGTGCCAGCAGCTTACGAAGTTCACCCCTCCACTTT. This encodes CASSLRSSPLHF. This chain links TRBV11-2 with TRBJ1-6, with D unresolved. Germline V gene lookup returns CDR1 SGHAT and CDR2 FQNNGV. V lost 2 bases, J lost 9 bases, and 5 bases lay in between. The CDR3 consists of 12 residues.

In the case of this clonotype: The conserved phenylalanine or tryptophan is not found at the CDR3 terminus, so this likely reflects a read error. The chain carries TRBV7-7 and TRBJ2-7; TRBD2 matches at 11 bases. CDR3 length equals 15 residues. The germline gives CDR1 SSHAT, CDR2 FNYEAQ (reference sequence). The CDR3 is CASSLELAGEAEQYL. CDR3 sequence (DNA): TGTGCTAGCAGCTTAGAACTAGCGGGAGAAGCCGAGCAGTACCTC.

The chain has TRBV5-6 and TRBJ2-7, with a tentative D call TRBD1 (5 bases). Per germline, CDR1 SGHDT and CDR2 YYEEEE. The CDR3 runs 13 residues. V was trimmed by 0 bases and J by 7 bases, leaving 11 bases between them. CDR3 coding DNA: TGTGCCAGCAGCTTGGGGACACCAGGGGAGCAGTACTTC. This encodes CASSLGTPGEQYF.